This TCR beta chain was identified during a study of read filtering for tumor transcriptome and immune sequencing. Overall study context: The cohort had over 16 men and under 15 women aged about 45 to 80, mean roughly 70 years.

This clonotype was detected only a few times. Given the absence of the conserved phenylalanine or tryptophan at the CDR3 end, a read error is likely. The library was built from around 400 ng RNA with molecular barcoded adaptors for alpha/delta and beta/gamma chains. Using its own MiXCR run on the reads, TCRdb lists one record per CDR3 protein. The sample comprises tens of thousands of distinct CDR3 sequences, more than 10% of which are singletons, and 13% to 15% rests with the top ten. Deletions cut 3 bases from V and 4 bases from J, with 9 bases between. The germline CDR1 and CDR2 sequences are SGHTA and FQGNSA. The CDR3 loop spans 14 amino acids.

Sequences were obtained from a population of CD138-negative cells sorted from bone marrow. The source of this sequence is a donor aged 40 or over with multiple myeloma. The chain links TRBV7-2 to TRBJ2-2, with D maybe TRBD2 (5 bases). The CDR3 nucleotides read TGTGCCAGCAGCTTCCTAGCCGGCACCGGGGAGCTGTTTTCT. Its translation: CASSFLAGTGELFS.